Listed here are 15 T cell receptor beta chains from one sample, sequenced in a study of shared clonotypes between healthy human individuals. Profiled with immunoSEQ multiplex PCR; TCRdb holds only in-frame clones, not every one. The table has around 2.3 million clones, about 94% seen once; the top ten hold about 0.13%. Sequenced input: naive CD4+ T cells sorted from blood. Sample subset: CD45RA+ positively selected. Receptors were obtained from a young man in good health.

J is TRBJ1-2 and V is TRBV9; the D is unclear. This CDR3 contains 15 residues. Germline V gene data show CDR1 as SGDLS and CDR2 as YYNGEE. Trimming took off 4 bases at V and 8 bases at J, with 21 bases between the two ends. The CDR3 protein is CASSPWGGPGDGYTF. The DNA for the CDR3 is TGTGCCAGCAGCCCATGGGGAGGGCCAGGTGACGGCTACACCTTC.

The rearrangement joins TRBV7-8 to TRBJ2-3; possible D gene TRBD2, 6 bases. CDR1 is SGHVS, CDR2 FQNEAQ, per germline. CDR3 length: 14 residues. V was shortened by 1 base and J by 8 bases, with 13 bases between the two germline ends. The CDR3 DNA is TGTGCCAGCAGCTTAGGAGGAGGGGTGGGTACGCAGTATTTT. Residues: CASSLGGGVGTQYF.

A single count supports this clone. This sequence joins TRBV9 and TRBJ2-7, with TRBD2 matching 7 bases. The V segment lost 4 bases and the J segment 3 bases; nucleotides outside the gene matches: 7. The CDR3 runs to 14 residues. CDR1 is SGDLS and CDR2 is YYNGEE in the germline V gene. The CDR3 is CASSLGGEGYEQYF. The CDR3 nucleotides read TGTGCCAGCAGCCTGGGGGGGGAAGGCTACGAGCAGTACTTC. Looking up the rest from reference TRBV9 and TRBJ2-7 gives the full variable domain: DSGVTQTPKHLITATGQRVTLRCSPRSGDLSVYWYQQSLDQGLQFLIQYYNGEERAKGNILERFSAQQFPDLHSELNLSSLELGDSALYFCASSLGGEGYEQYFGPGTRLTVT.

Comment on this clone: Other nucleotide sequences in the sample specify the same CDR3. The chain recombines TRBV5-1 with TRBJ2-3; D is ambiguous. The CDR3 runs to 13 residues. V was cut by 0 bases and J by 3 bases, with 5 bases left in between. CDR1 SGHRS and CDR2 YFSETQ come from the germline V gene. This chain's CDR3 is CASSLDQTDTQYF. CDR3 in DNA: TGCGCCAGCAGCTTGGATCAAACAGATACGCAGTATTTT. Using reference TRBV5-1 and TRBJ2-3 for the parts outside the CDR3, the full variable domain is KAGVTQTPRYLIKTRGQQVTLSCSPISGHRSVSWYQQTPGQGLQFLFEYFSETQRNKGNFPGRFSGRQFSNSRSEMNVSTLELGDSALYLCASSLDQTDTQYFGPGTRLTVL.

To note about this clone: Other DNA sequences within the sample encode an identical CDR3. The rearrangement links TRBV14 to TRBJ1-6; D is unclear. This CDR3 comprises 14 residues. CDR1 is SGHDN and CDR2 is FVKESK in the germline V gene. Trimming took 3 bases from V and 7 from J, leaving 10 bases between them. For the CDR3, the DNA is TGTGCCAGCAGCCATTTGGGAGGAAATTCACCCCTCCACTTT. Its protein is CASSHLGGNSPLHF.

The rearrangement uses TRBV6-5 and TRBJ2-4; 9 bases align to TRBD1. The CDR3 totals 14 residues. Germline V gene data show CDR1 as MNHEY and CDR2 as SVGAGI. The trim removed 6 bases at V and 3 bases at J, leaving 3 bases unmatched. The CDR3 nucleotides read TGTGCCAGCAGGAGACAGGGGGTCAAAAACATTCAGTACTTC. Protein: CASRRQGVKNIQYF.

As concerns this clone: Other DNA sequences in the sample encode the same CDR3. V and J are TRBV18 and TRBJ1-1; D is ambiguous. From germline, CDR1 is KGHSH and CDR2 LQKENI. This CDR3 comprises 13 residues. The V end was cut by 6 bases, the J end by 0 bases, with 8 bases between. The CDR3 DNA follows: TGTGCCAGCTCTCAACAGATGAACACTGAAGCTTTCTTT. Translation gives CASSQQMNTEAFF.

This chain joins TRBV5-1 and TRBJ1-2; 10 bases agree with TRBD1. The CDR3 consists of 14 residues. Germline-derived CDR1 and CDR2 are SGHRS and YFSETQ. V trimming: 4 bases; J trimming: 6 bases; junction bases outside the gene matches: 6. The CDR3, as DNA: TGCGCCAGCAGCGGAGGGACAGGGGAGGATGGCTACACCTTC. Translation: CASSGGTGEDGYTF.

The rearrangement links TRBV6-5 to TRBJ1-1; perhaps TRBD1 as D (6 bases). The CDR3 extends over 16 amino acids. Germline V gene data show CDR1 as MNHEY and CDR2 as SVGAGI. The V and J ends lost 2 bases and 1 base respectively, with 14 bases between them. The DNA for the CDR3 is TGTGCCAGCAGTTACCCCCCGGGGGGCAAGAACACTGAAGCTTTCTTT. It codes for CASSYPPGGKNTEAFF.

This rearrangement joins TRBV5-5 to TRBJ1-5, with TRBD1 matching over 9 bases. The V gene's germline CDR1 is SGHKS and CDR2 YYEKEE (reference sequence). Trimming at V came to 5 bases and at J to 6 bases, leaving 15 bases not matched to a gene. The CDR3 is made up of 17 amino acids. CDR3 protein: CASRPTPGQGIGQPQHF. The CDR3 DNA reads as TGTGCCAGCAGACCGACGCCGGGACAGGGTATCGGTCAGCCCCAGCATTTT.

The count of this clone is one. The chain carries TRBV6-5 and TRBJ2-3, with TRBD2 matching over 7 bases. V trimming: 6 bases; J trimming: 5 bases; junction bases outside the gene matches: 5. Germline V CDR1 and CDR2: MNHEY, SVGAGI. The CDR3 has 13 amino acids. CDR3 in DNA: TGTGCCAGCAGAAGACTAGCTGGAGATACGCAGTATTTT. The encoded protein is CASRRLAGDTQYF.

This chain links TRBV6-5 with TRBJ2-7, with D perhaps matching TRBD1 (6 bases). The CDR3 extends over 15 amino acids. CDR1 MNHEY and CDR2 SVGAGI come from the germline V gene. The V end lost 6 bases, the J end lost 1 base, and 16 bases lay between the germline ends. CDR3 sequence reads: CASSPSRGTSYEQYF. CDR3 DNA sequence: TGTGCCAGCAGCCCCTCCAGGGGTACTTCCTACGAGCAGTACTTC.

The CDR3 sequence is CASSVDAYTYGYTF. CDR3 DNA: TGTGCCAGCAGTGTAGACGCCTACACCTATGGCTACACCTTC. The V and J genes are TRBV6-1 and TRBJ1-2, with D unclear. The germline V gene encodes CDR1 MNHNS and CDR2 SASEGT. The length of the CDR3 is 14 residues. V was shortened by 4 bases and J by 4 bases, with 13 bases between the two germline ends.

This clone was seen just once. The sample contains more than one DNA sequence encoding this CDR3. The chain recombines TRBV6-5 with TRBJ2-7; a weak D match, TRBD2 (5 bases). V lost 5 bases to trimming and J lost 5 bases, with 7 bases between them. The CDR3 consists of 11 residues. Germline loops: CDR1 MNHEY, CDR2 SVGAGI. CDR3 DNA: TGTGCCAGCAGTCGAGGGAACGAGCAGTACTTC. This encodes CASSRGNEQYF.

V usage is TRBV30 and J usage is TRBJ1-3; 8 bases align to TRBD1. The germline gives CDR1 GTSNPN, CDR2 SVGIG (reference sequence). The CDR3 totals 14 residues. Trimming at V came to 7 bases and at J to 5 bases, leaving 10 bases not matched to a gene. CDR3 in amino acids: CASGQETWRNTIYF. In DNA form, the CDR3 reads TGTGCCTCGGGACAGGAGACCTGGAGAAACACCATATATTTT.